The 27 T cell receptor beta chains below all came from one sample that was sequenced in a study of T cells in Graves' hyperthyroidism and ophthalmopathy. There were TCR beta CDR3 regions amplified from RNA transcripts. HTBI primers drove first-round RT-PCR of the TCR CDR3. MiXCR, applied by TCRdb to the multiplex PCR reads, yields one record per CDR3 protein. The sample includes about 340,000 distinct CDR3 sequences, about 20% of them seen just once. Sequencing used blood. The receptors were gathered from a woman in her fifties or sixties with Graves' hyperthyroidism.

This clonotype was recorded many times. CDR3 DNA: TGTGCCAGCAGGGAAACACCGGGACCTACTAATGAAAAACTGTTTTTT. It is translated as CASRETPGPTNEKLFF. The chain combines TRBV12-3 or TRBV12-4 with TRBJ1-4; TRBD1 might be the D (5 bases). This CDR3 has 16 residues. V was shortened by 6 bases and J by 2 bases, with 16 bases between the two germline ends.

The CDR3 loop is CSAPRQGREKLFF. DNA for the CDR3: TGCAGTGCTCCGAGGCAGGGCAGGGAAAAACTGTTTTTT. V is TRBV20-1 and J is TRBJ1-4; a weak D match, TRBD1 (5 bases). This CDR3 is 13 amino acids long. V was cut by 5 bases and J by 8 bases, with 15 bases left in between. CDR1 DFQATT and CDR2 SNEGSKA come from the germline V gene (reference sequence).

This clonotype was picked up a small number of times. The chain carries TRBV10-1 and TRBJ2-2, with 11 bases that match TRBD2. The CDR3 is made up of 17 amino acids. The V segment lost 3 bases and the J segment 4 bases; nucleotides outside the gene matches: 7. CDR1 and CDR2 (germline): WNHNN, SYGVQD (reference sequence). CDR3 amino acids: CASSDLAGGPGTGELFF. CDR3 nucleotide sequence: TGCGCCAGCAGTGACCTAGCGGGGGGCCCTGGCACCGGGGAGCTGTTTTTT.

The sample holds a few counts of this clonotype. The V call is TRBV7-6, the J call TRBJ2-3; D remains unclear. The germline V gene encodes CDR1 SGHVS and CDR2 FNYEAQ. V was shortened by 4 bases and J by 0 bases, with 5 bases between the two germline ends. This CDR3 is 13 amino acids long. The CDR3, as DNA: TGTGCCAGCAGCTACTGGAGCACAGATACGCAGTATTTT. Amino acid sequence: CASSYWSTDTQYF.

This rearrangement joins TRBV7-9 to TRBJ1-2; weak D call: TRBD1 (6 bases). The germline V and J ends were trimmed by 3 bases and 3 bases, with 17 bases remaining between them. The CDR3 has 16 amino acids. From germline, CDR1 is SEHNR and CDR2 FQNEAQ (reference sequence). The CDR3 region is CASSFRGRGWDYGYTF. CDR3 bases: TGTGCCAGCAGCTTCAGGGGAAGGGGTTGGGACTATGGCTACACCTTC.

This clonotype was counted only a few times. V is TRBV3-1 and J is TRBJ1-2; 8 nucleotides agree with TRBD1. This CDR3 has 14 residues. The germline CDR1 and CDR2 sequences are LGHDT and YNNKEL (reference sequence). J was trimmed by 8 bases and V by 1 base; bases with no gene match: 6. The chain's CDR3 is CASSQVPGGEGYTF. The CDR3 DNA reads TGTGCCAGCAGCCAAGTTCCAGGGGGCGAGGGCTACACCTTC.

This clonotype turned up a few times. The chain uses TRBV5-1 and TRBJ1-1, with D tentatively TRBD1 (5 bases). The CDR3 totals 14 residues. Per the germline V gene, CDR1 is SGHRS and CDR2 is YFSETQ. Trimming took 7 bases from V and 0 from J, leaving 13 bases between them. The CDR3 DNA sequence: TGCGCCAGCGGTTCCGGGACGTTGAACACTGAAGCTTTCTTT. Translated, it gives CASGSGTLNTEAFF.

Many counts were recorded for this clonotype. The V and J genes are TRBV6-1 and TRBJ2-1; D might be TRBD1 or TRBD2, each matching 5 bases. Germline CDR1 MNHNS, CDR2 SASEGT. There are 15 residues in the CDR3. Deletions cut 3 bases from V and 6 bases from J, with 15 bases between. CDR3 nucleotide sequence: TGTGCCAGCAGTGAGATGTCTGGGGGTAGCAATGAGCAGTTCTTC. Translation: CASSEMSGGSNEQFF.

This clonotype was detected many times. The chain carries TRBV20-1 and TRBJ1-1; D is perhaps TRBD1 (5 bases). The CDR3 runs to 11 residues. Germline V gives CDR1 DFQATT, CDR2 SNEGSKA (reference sequence). V was pared by 4 bases and J by 4 bases, with 7 bases between. The CDR3 protein is CSATGGTEAFF. The CDR3 DNA sequence: TGCAGTGCTACTGGGGGCACTGAAGCTTTCTTT.

This clonotype was seen more than once but under ten times. The chain is built from TRBV7-9 and TRBJ2-3; D possibly matches TRBD1 or TRBD2 (6 bases each). The CDR3 sequence is 16 residues long. Trimming took 7 bases from V and 4 from J, leaving 21 bases between them. Germline-derived CDR1 and CDR2 are SEHNR and FQNEAQ (reference sequence). The CDR3 region has the DNA TGTGCCAGCACCCCTTCTTCGGGGGCGGGGTCAGATACGCAGTATTTT. It translates to CASTPSSGAGSDTQYF.

This clonotype has more than one count but fewer than ten. The genes are TRBV9 and TRBJ1-4; 10 bases fit TRBD1. Germline CDR1 reads SGDLS; CDR2 reads YYNGEE. Trimming at V came to 5 bases and at J to 7 bases, leaving 8 bases not matched to a gene. This CDR3 contains 15 residues. CDR3 amino acids: CASSATGTGVEKLFF. The DNA for the CDR3 is TGTGCCAGCAGTGCCACCGGGACAGGGGTTGAAAAACTGTTTTTT.

DNA of the CDR3: TGTGCCAGCAGTTTAGGGCAGGGGGGCTCCTATAATTCACCCCTCCACTTT. Protein product: CASSLGQGGSYNSPLHF. The rearrangement links TRBV12-3 or TRBV12-4 to TRBJ1-6, with TRBD1 matching 7 bases. This CDR3 is built from 17 residues. The junction had 3 bases not matched to a gene; V was cut back by 1 base and J by 0 bases.

This clonotype was recorded at least ten times. The chain employs TRBV18 and TRBJ2-7, with a possible D match to TRBD2 (6 bases). The CDR3 consists of 14 residues. Trimming took off 3 bases at V and 0 bases at J, with 9 bases between the two ends. Germline CDR1 and CDR2: KGHSH and LQKENI. The CDR3 region is CASSPASDSYEQYF. CDR3 nucleotides: TGTGCCAGCTCACCGGCTAGCGACTCCTACGAGCAGTACTTC.

The rearrangement joins TRBV20-1 to TRBJ2-3; TRBD2 agrees at 11 bases. CDR1 is DFQATT and CDR2 is SNEGSKA in the germline V gene (reference sequence). The CDR3 loop spans 15 amino acids. V lost 4 bases and J lost 4; bases outside the gene matches: 7. The DNA for the CDR3 is TGCAGTGCTAATCCGACTAGCGGGGCGCCAGATACGCAGTATTTT. It codes for CSANPTSGAPDTQYF.

The chain recombines TRBV19 with TRBJ1-1, with D unclear. V lost 5 bases and J lost 2, with 12 bases in between. CDR3 length: 14 residues. Germline V gene lookup returns CDR1 LNHDA and CDR2 SQIVND (reference sequence). The CDR3 bases are TGTGCCAGTAGTTTCACGACCATTAACACTGAAGCTTTCTTT. Amino acid sequence: CASSFTTINTEAFF.

This clonotype was picked up many times. The genes are TRBV6-1 and TRBJ1-4, with D possibly TRBD1 on 6 matching bases. Looked up from germline, CDR1 is MNHNS and CDR2 is SASEGT. V lost 6 bases to trimming and J lost 7 bases, with 15 bases between them. The CDR3 consists of 14 residues. The CDR3, as DNA: TGTGCCAGCAGGGCACAGGGACGACGTGAAAAACTGTTTTTT. It yields the protein CASRAQGRREKLFF.

There are a few counts of this clonotype. This rearrangement joins TRBV11-2 to TRBJ1-2; possibly TRBD1 for D (6 bases). CDR1 is SGHAT and CDR2 is FQNNGV in the germline V gene. The CDR3 length is 14 residues. Trimming cost V 0 bases and J 10 bases, with 15 bases left between them. CDR3 in amino acids: CASSLDFSGGVYTF. The CDR3, as DNA: TGTGCCAGCAGCTTAGATTTTAGCGGGGGCGTCTACACCTTC.

The rearrangement uses TRBV9 and TRBJ2-3; maybe TRBD1 (6 bases). CDR3 length: 14 residues. Per germline, CDR1 SGDLS and CDR2 YYNGEE. Trimming removed 3 bases at V and 2 bases at J, with 10 bases between. CDR3 in amino acids: CASSDGTPTDTQYF. The CDR3 DNA is TGTGCCAGCAGCGACGGGACACCCACAGATACGCAGTATTTT. Full variable domain (remainder filled in from reference TRBV9 and TRBJ2-3): DSGVTQTPKHLITATGQRVTLRCSPRSGDLSVYWYQQSLDQGLQFLIQYYNGEERAKGNILERFSAQQFPDLHSELNLSSLELGDSALYFCASSDGTPTDTQYFGPGTRLTVL.

This clonotype was recorded a few times. The gene calls are TRBV9 and TRBJ2-7, with 9 bases fitting TRBD1. The CDR3 spans 15 residues. V lost 1 base, J lost 5 bases, and 7 bases stayed unmatched. Germline V CDR1 and CDR2: SGDLS, YYNGEE. CDR3 loop: CASSVYWDRDNEQYF. CDR3 bases: TGTGCCAGCAGCGTATATTGGGACAGGGACAACGAGCAGTACTTC.

A few counts support this clonotype. The chain couples TRBV20-1 to TRBJ2-1; D uncertain. V dropped 1 base and J dropped 3 bases, with 10 bases sitting between them. From germline, CDR1 is DFQATT and CDR2 SNEGSKA (reference sequence). The CDR3 is 14 amino acids. Here the CDR3 DNA reads TGCAGTGCTAGAGGGCTGAATGACTACAATGAGCAGTTCTTC. Residues: CSARGLNDYNEQFF.

This clonotype was seen at least ten times. The chain links TRBV7-3 to TRBJ2-1; D may be TRBD2 (5 bases). Looked up from germline, CDR1 is SGHTA and CDR2 is FQGTGA. This CDR3 has 19 amino acids. The V and J ends lost 4 bases and 0 bases respectively, with 22 bases between them. The CDR3 DNA reads TGTGCCAGCAGCTCTAGTCCCTTGGGCAGCGGAGGCTCCTACAATGAGCAGTTCTTC. It encodes CASSSSPLGSGGSYNEQFF.

The J gene is TRBJ1-1, the V gene TRBV6-1, with 8 bases fitting TRBD1. The CDR3 is 14 residues long. V lost 4 bases to trimming and J lost 1 base; unmatched junction nucleotides: 2. Germline V gives CDR1 MNHNS, CDR2 SASEGT. CDR3 in DNA: TGTGCCAGCAGTGTAACAGGGGGGAACACTGAAGCTTTCTTT. Protein product: CASSVTGGNTEAFF.

This chain connects TRBV7-8 to TRBJ2-7; the D is unclear. The CDR3 covers 12 residues. CDR1 SGHVS and CDR2 FQNEAQ come from the germline V gene. Trimming took off 5 bases at V and 4 bases at J, with 9 bases between the two ends. CDR3 amino acids: CASSPSLYEQYV. In DNA form, the CDR3 reads TGTGCCAGCAGCCCTAGTCTATACGAGCAGTACGTC.

In its sample, this clonotype was seen many times. At one boundary the junction diverges from the germline segment, which might be a read error. The chain combines TRBV5-1 with TRBJ1-4; no definite D call. Germline-derived CDR1 and CDR2 are SGHRS and YFSETQ. This CDR3 is 15 amino acids long. CDR3 nucleotides: TGCGCCAGCAACTTGGGTAGAAGTCGGGATGAAAAACTGTTTTTT. This translates into CASNLGRSRDEKLFF.

The table lists this clonotype with many counts. The gene calls are TRBV20-1 and TRBJ2-3, with 8 bases fitting TRBD1. The CDR3 sequence is 15 residues long. Germline values: CDR1 DFQATT, CDR2 SNEGSKA (reference sequence). The junction had 14 bases not matched to a gene; V was cut back by 6 bases and J by 6 bases. In DNA form, the CDR3 reads TGCAGTGCCCCGCCGAGGACAGGGAGTTCCGATACGCAGTATTTT. Its protein is CSAPPRTGSSDTQYF.

This clonotype was detected many times. The chain is built from TRBV7-3 and TRBJ2-2; D is possibly TRBD1 (5 bases). The CDR3 has 14 amino acids. Germline values: CDR1 SGHTA, CDR2 FQGTGA. Deletions cut 4 bases from V and 1 base from J, with 7 bases between. The CDR3 coding sequence is TGTGCCAGCAGCTCAACAGGGAACACCGGGGAGCTGTTTTTT. Translation: CASSSTGNTGELFF.

The chain employs TRBV20-1 and TRBJ1-4; D ambiguous. The germline gives CDR1 DFQATT, CDR2 SNEGSKA (reference sequence). V was shortened by 0 bases and J by 6 bases, with 8 bases between the two germline ends. The CDR3 loop spans 13 amino acids. CDR3 sequence: CSAREGSYEKLFF. The CDR3 coding sequence is TGCAGTGCTAGAGAGGGCAGCTATGAAAAACTGTTTTTT.